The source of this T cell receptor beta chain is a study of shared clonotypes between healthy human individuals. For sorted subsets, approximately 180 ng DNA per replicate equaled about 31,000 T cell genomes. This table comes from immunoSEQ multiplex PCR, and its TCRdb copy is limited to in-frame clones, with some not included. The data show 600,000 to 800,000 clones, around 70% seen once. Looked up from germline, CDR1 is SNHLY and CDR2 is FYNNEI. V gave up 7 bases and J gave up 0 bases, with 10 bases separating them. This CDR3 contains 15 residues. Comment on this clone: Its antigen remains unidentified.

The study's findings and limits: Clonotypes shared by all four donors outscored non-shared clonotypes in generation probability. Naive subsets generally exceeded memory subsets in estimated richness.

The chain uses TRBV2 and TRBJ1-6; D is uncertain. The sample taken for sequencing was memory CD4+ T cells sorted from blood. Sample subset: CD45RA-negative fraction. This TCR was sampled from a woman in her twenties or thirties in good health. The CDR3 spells CASNRPSSYNSPLHF. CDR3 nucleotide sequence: TGTGCCAGCAACCGGCCGAGCTCCTATAATTCACCCCTCCACTTT. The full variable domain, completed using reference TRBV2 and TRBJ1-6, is EPEVTQTPSHQVTQMGQEVILRCVPISNHLYFYWYRQILGQKVEFLVSFYNNEISEKSEIFDDQFSVERPDGSNFTLKIRSTKLEDSAMYFCASNRPSSYNSPLHFGNGTRLTVT.